This note documents a single T cell receptor beta chain sequence. For blood RNA, unsorted whole blood served as the source, and germline DNA was extracted too. Constant-region priming of around 500 ng total RNA yielded TCR beta cDNA. Three nested multiplex PCR rounds, a slightly modified ARM-PCR, produced the libraries for TCR beta. A C-beta reverse primer and TRBV1-TRBV30 forward primers served in each of the first two PCR rounds, at 9 to 10 cycles apiece. TCRdb called the multiplex PCR reads again in MiXCR, with one record for every CDR3 protein. This sample carries 310,000 or so distinct CDR3 sequences, almost 60% of them seen once, and the ten largest clones take around 15%. This specimen belongs to a study of tumor-infiltrating lymphocytes in primary liver carcinoma. Across the study: Patients included men and women of 30 to 69 years.

V was pared by 4 bases and J by 11 bases, with 18 bases between. Germline CDR1 and CDR2: PRHDT and FYEKMQ (reference sequence). CDR3 length: 13 amino acids. What was sequenced was peripheral blood. V gene TRBV13 combines with J gene TRBJ2-7; possibly TRBD1 for D (6 bases). This clonotype was sampled from a woman aged 30 to 39 with primary liver carcinoma and hepatitis B virus infection. CDR3 nucleotide sequence: TGTGCCAGCAGCTCCGGACAGTGGAGCGATGAGTACTTC. This codes for CASSSGQWSDEYF.